What follows are 9 T cell receptor beta chains derived from one specimen sequenced in a study of blood T cell repertoires in COVID-19. Assay used: immunoSEQ multiplex PCR; TCRdb lists only in-frame clones, some missing. This repertoire shows 430,000 or so clones, around 87% found once; its top ten account for less than 2%. The specimen was PBMCs or T cells enriched from blood (not recorded which). The receptors come from a woman between 35 and 50 years old who had recovered from COVID-19.

The chain employs TRBV11-2 and TRBJ2-3; the match to TRBD2 covers 11 bases. This CDR3 region has 18 residues. Germline V lookup: CDR1 SGHAT, CDR2 FQNNGV. The V and J ends lost 3 bases and 2 bases, in that order; junction bases with no gene match: 10. The chain's CDR3 is CASSFFPRLAGHTDTQYF. The CDR3 DNA follows: TGTGCCAGCAGCTTCTTTCCCCGACTAGCGGGACACACAGATACGCAGTATTTT. Complete variable domain (other parts from reference TRBV11-2 and TRBJ2-3): EAGVAQSPRYKIIEKRQSVAFWCNPISGHATLYWYQQILGQGPKLLIQFQNNGVVDDSQLPKDRFSAERLKGVDSTLKIQPAKLEDSAVYLCASSFFPRLAGHTDTQYFGPGTRLTVL.

In its sample, this clone was seen a few times. The chain uses TRBV6-6 and TRBJ1-1; D possibly corresponds to TRBD1 (5 bases). V was pared by 6 bases and J by 2 bases, with 10 bases between. CDR1 and CDR2 (germline): MNHNY, SVGAGI (reference sequence). The CDR3 totals 13 residues. CDR3 nucleotide sequence: TGTGCCAGCAGCAGGGTCGAAAACACTGAAGCTTTCTTT. Translation: CASSRVENTEAFF.

The chain uses TRBV7-8 and TRBJ2-1; the D is unclear. This CDR3 region has 13 residues. From germline, CDR1 is SGHVS and CDR2 FQNEAQ. Trimming pared 1 base from V and 9 bases from J, leaving 10 bases between. For the CDR3, the DNA is TGTGCCAGCAGCTTAGTTTCCGAGATTGAGCAGTTCTTC. As protein: CASSLVSEIEQFF.

V gene TRBV3-1 (or the pseudogene TRBV3-2) combines with J gene TRBJ2-5; 8 positions match TRBD2. The CDR3 has 16 residues. Germline V gene data show CDR1 as LGHDT and CDR2 as YNNKEL (reference sequence). Unmatched junction bases numbered 9, after V lost 1 base and J lost 5 bases. Here the CDR3 reads CASSQGTSRNWETQYF. The CDR3 nucleotides are TGTGCCAGCAGCCAAGGGACTAGCCGGAATTGGGAGACCCAGTACTTC.

The chain employs TRBV3-1 (or the pseudogene TRBV3-2) and TRBJ1-2; 7 bases line up with TRBD1. J gave up 8 bases and V 3 bases, and 6 bases lay outside the gene matches. The CDR3 consists of 13 residues. The V gene's germline CDR1 is LGHDT and CDR2 YNNKEL (reference sequence). CDR3 DNA sequence: TGTGCCAGCAGCCAGGAGGTGGACAGGGGCTACACCTTC. It encodes CASSQEVDRGYTF.

This clone was seen once. This rearrangement joins TRBV19 to TRBJ2-7, with TRBD2 matching 12 bases. The germline gives CDR1 LNHDA, CDR2 SQIVND (reference sequence). The CDR3 spans 15 residues. V gave up 5 bases and J gave up 7 bases; unmatched junction bases: 9. Here the CDR3 reads CASSSRLAGVGEQYF. The CDR3 coding sequence is TGTGCCAGTAGTTCCCGACTAGCGGGAGTGGGGGAGCAGTACTTC.

There are a few counts of this clone. The rearrangement links TRBV5-1 to TRBJ1-2; 9 positions agree with TRBD1. Germline V gene data show CDR1 as SGHRS and CDR2 as YFSETQ. The CDR3 totals 13 residues. Trimming removed 0 bases from V and 6 bases from J; junction bases left unmatched: 0. CDR3 sequence reads: CASSLGQGDGYTF. The CDR3 DNA sequence: TGCGCCAGCAGCTTGGGACAGGGGGATGGCTACACCTTC.

This chain's CDR3 is CASSLVTVYSSQPQHF. The CDR3 DNA sequence: TGTGCCAGCAGCTTAGTGACAGTTTACTCGTCTCAGCCCCAGCATTTT. The gene calls are TRBV7-9 and TRBJ1-5, with D perhaps TRBD1 (5 bases). CDR1 is SEHNR and CDR2 is FQNEAQ in the germline V gene (reference sequence). This CDR3 spans 16 amino acids. V lost 1 base to trimming and J lost 6 bases, with 16 bases between them.

This chain uses TRBV7-2 with TRBJ2-4; TRBD2 might be the D (5 bases). The V gene lost 5 bases and the J gene lost 0 bases, with 11 bases spanning the gap. Germline V gives CDR1 SGHTA, CDR2 FQGNSA. The CDR3 loop spans 15 amino acids. The CDR3 coding sequence is TGTGCCAGCAGCATGGACGGGAAAGCCAAAAACATTCAGTACTTC. This codes for CASSMDGKAKNIQYF.